Presented here are 14 T cell receptor beta chains from one specimen sequenced in a study of blood T cells in healthy people across ages. A second PCR of 7 to 11 cycles used a sample-barcoded 5' primer and a J-beta primer mix. TCRdb itself ran the 5' RACE reads through MiXCR, one entry per CDR3 protein. The sample includes almost 800,000 distinct CDR3 sequences, 55% to 75% seen only once; the top ten take 20% to 25%. The sequencing input was blood. The receptors stem from a man aged 30-40 years in good health.

This clonotype was picked up a small number of times. The rearrangement uses TRBV7-2 and TRBJ2-1, with 8 bases aligning to TRBD2. The J call is uncertain, as TRBJ2-7 better fits the DNA end. The CDR3 spans 12 residues. Germline lookup yields CDR1 SGHTA and CDR2 FQGNSA. The CDR3 region is CASSMGLGEQYF. CDR3 in DNA: TGTGCCAGCAGCATGGGACTAGGCGAGCAGTACTTC.

V and J are TRBV6-2 or TRBV6-3 and TRBJ2-5, with 7 positions matching TRBD1. The CDR3 runs to 16 residues. V was pared by 5 bases and J by 5 bases, with 14 bases of the junction left unmatched. CDR1 and CDR2 (germline): MNHEY, SVGEGT. In nucleotides, the CDR3 is TGTGCCAGCAGTACCGGACAGGCGCATCCGAGGGAGACCCAGTACTTC. Its translation is CASSTGQAHPRETQYF.

The chain uses TRBV29-1 and TRBJ1-1; D not certain. CDR3 length: 13 amino acids. Trimming took off 6 bases at V and 1 base at J, with 12 bases between the two ends. Per the germline V gene, CDR1 is SQVTM and CDR2 is ANQGSEA. CDR3 protein: CSVMSTGNTEAFF. CDR3 coding DNA: TGCAGCGTCATGAGTACTGGGAACACTGAAGCTTTCTTT. Variable domain in full (rest from reference TRBV29-1 and TRBJ1-1): SAVISQKPSRDICQRGTSLTIQCQVDSQVTMMFWYRQQPGQSLTLIATANQGSEATYESGFVIDKFPISRPNLTFSTLTVSNMSPEDSSIYLCSVMSTGNTEAFFGQGTRLTVV.

This chain connects TRBV6-5 to TRBJ2-3; TRBD2 might be the D (6 bases). Germline CDR1 and CDR2: MNHEY and SVGAGI. The CDR3 contains 15 residues. The V end lost 6 bases, the J end lost 0 bases, and 13 bases lay between the germline ends. CDR3: CASSRLVSSTDTQYF. The DNA for the CDR3 is TGTGCCAGCAGCCGACTAGTGTCTAGCACAGATACGCAGTATTTT.

This clonotype was observed once. The chain combines TRBV6-5 with TRBJ2-1; 8 bases fit TRBD2. Unmatched junction bases numbered 5, after V lost 6 bases and J lost 7 bases. Germline CDR1 and CDR2: MNHEY and SVGAGI. This CDR3 is built from 13 residues. CDR3 sequence (DNA): TGTGCCAGCAGGAGCGGGAGATCGAATGAGCAGTTCTTC. This gives the protein CASRSGRSNEQFF.

This clonotype was counted a single time. The chain carries TRBV28 and TRBJ2-3; 13 nucleotides agree with TRBD2. Germline V gene data show CDR1 as MDHEN and CDR2 as SYDVKM. V lost 3 bases and J lost 7; bases outside the gene matches: 10. This CDR3 comprises 17 residues. The CDR3 nucleotides read TGTGCCAGCAGTTTTCTACTAGCCGGGACTAGCGGGAATACGCAGTATTTT. Amino acid sequence: CASSFLLAGTSGNTQYF.

This clonotype was detected a few times. This sequence joins TRBV9 and TRBJ2-7, with D possibly being TRBD2 (6 bases). The germline V gene has CDR1 SGDLS and CDR2 YYNGEE. The CDR3 consists of 15 residues. V was clipped by 0 bases and J by 0 bases, with 10 bases between them. The CDR3 sequence: CASSVGAGRSYEQYF. For the CDR3, the DNA is TGTGCCAGCAGCGTAGGGGCGGGACGCTCCTACGAGCAGTACTTC.

Only a few counts were recorded for this clonotype. The gene calls are TRBV7-9 and TRBJ2-5; D ambiguous. Deletions cut 3 bases from V and 0 bases from J, with 8 bases between. The CDR3 contains 14 residues. Germline V lookup: CDR1 SEHNR, CDR2 FQNEAQ (reference sequence). The CDR3 region is CASSFRWDQETQYF. CDR3 nucleotides: TGTGCCAGCAGCTTTAGGTGGGACCAAGAGACCCAGTACTTC.

This chain uses TRBV28 with TRBJ2-7; D gene ambiguous. The CDR3 totals 13 residues. CDR1 and CDR2 from the germline V gene are MDHEN and SYDVKM. The V end lost 6 bases, the J end lost 10 bases, and 19 bases lay between the germline ends. CDR3 nucleotide sequence: TGTGCCAGCAGAGTGGCCTCTGGAAAGATCCAGTACTTC. As protein: CASRVASGKIQYF.

This sequence joins TRBV28 and TRBJ1-4; D is unresolved. The CDR3 runs 14 residues. Germline CDR1 reads MDHEN; CDR2 reads SYDVKM. V was trimmed by 1 base and J by 7 bases, leaving 10 bases between them. The CDR3 DNA follows: TGTGCCAGCAGTTTATCCATGGAGCGTGAAAAACTGTTTTTT. Translation gives CASSLSMEREKLFF.

The chain is built from TRBV27 and TRBJ2-7; D perhaps matches TRBD2 (5 bases). Germline CDR1 reads MNHEY; CDR2 reads SMNVEV (reference sequence). The CDR3 contains 14 residues. V was trimmed by 6 bases and J by 3 bases, leaving 15 bases between them. CDR3 coding DNA: TGTGCCAGCAGGGCGGCGGGTTACTTCTACGAGCAGTACTTC. This encodes CASRAAGYFYEQYF.

This clonotype was counted between two and nine times. In nucleotides, the CDR3 is TGTGCCAGCAGTTATTTAAGCGGGAGCTTGACAGATACGCAGTATTTT. Its protein is CASSYLSGSLTDTQYF. The chain couples TRBV6-6 to TRBJ2-3, with 8 bases identical to TRBD2. The CDR3 sequence is 16 residues long. The V gene's germline CDR1 is MNHNY and CDR2 SVGAGI (reference sequence). The V segment lost 3 bases and the J segment 3 bases; nucleotides outside the gene matches: 8.

This chain connects TRBV20-1 to TRBJ1-1; TRBD1 might be the D (5 bases). The CDR3 loop spans 11 amino acids. Trimming took off 4 bases at V and 7 bases at J, with 10 bases between the two ends. Germline lookup yields CDR1 DFQATT and CDR2 SNEGSKA (reference sequence). The DNA for the CDR3 is TGCAGTGCTACCCCGGGGGGTGAAGCTTTCTTT. Translated, it gives CSATPGGEAFF.

The V gene is TRBV29-1, the J gene TRBJ2-5; no firm D call. Near its end, the DNA agrees better with TRBJ2-7, so the J call may be wrong. Germline assignment: CDR1 SQVTM and CDR2 ANQGSEA. The CDR3 covers 13 residues. Here the CDR3 DNA reads TGCAGCGTGGCTAGGGCCAATGCGGTCGAGCAGTACTTC. Encoded protein: CSVARANAVEQYF.